Here is one T cell receptor (beta chain) with its context. What it recognizes is unknown. The sample belongs to a study of T cell responses to AZD1222 COVID-19 vaccine. Findings and caveats of the study: Within unmutated variant regions lay the reported targets of nearly half of spike-specific TCRs.

Using immunoSEQ multiplex PCR, the repertoire was profiled, and TCRdb retains in-frame clones only, with some absent. The repertoire consists of 110,000 to 150,000 clones, with 80% to 95% occurring once and the leading ten covering roughly 1.8%. CDR1 and CDR2 from the germline V gene are SGHRS and YFSETQ. The CDR3 extends over 16 amino acids. V was trimmed by 4 bases and J by 2 bases, leaving 15 bases between them. The origin of this receptor is an adult in good health. The specimen comprised peripheral blood, sampled on day 0 of AZD1222 vaccination. The rearrangement links TRBV5-1 to TRBJ1-4; tentative D call: TRBD1 (6 bases). The CDR3 protein is CASSRGTIGTNEKLFF. CDR3 sequence (DNA): TGCGCCAGCAGCCGAGGGACAATCGGTACTAATGAAAAACTGTTTTTT.